This T cell receptor (beta chain) was captured in a study of human T cells and chemical hapten exposure. For the study at large: A patient group, mainly female, showed alopecia areata, totalis or universalis. Study findings and constraints: Counts of TCRs above 1 in 1000 frequency stayed unchanged with DPC sensitization. Healthy people's immune response may differ from that of the donors, who had alopecia.

V shed 0 bases and J shed 6 bases, with 13 bases lying between them. The CDR3 contains 14 residues. CDR1 and CDR2 (germline): SGHNT, YYREEE (reference sequence). Via MiXCR, TCRdb re-called the RACE reads, giving one row per CDR3 protein. This sample has some 110,000 distinct CDR3 sequences, with 10% to 12% found just once. Notes on this clonotype: Antigen: not known.

The sample's time point: patch test 3, about 24 weeks after DPC sensitization. This sample's treatment: therapeutic diphenylcyclopropenone sensitization with weekly scalp DPC. The receptor comes from a woman aged 45-65 years with alopecia areata. Some clones in this sample may be carry-over from other donors' samples. The sample in question was whole blood, obtained in connection with sensitization to the hapten diphenylcyclopropenone (DPC). The rearrangement links TRBV5-4 to TRBJ2-7, with D perhaps matching TRBD2 (5 bases). The CDR3 DNA follows: TGTGCCAGCAGCTTGGACGAGGGAAGGGCCGAGCAGTACTTC. Its protein product is CASSLDEGRAEQYF.